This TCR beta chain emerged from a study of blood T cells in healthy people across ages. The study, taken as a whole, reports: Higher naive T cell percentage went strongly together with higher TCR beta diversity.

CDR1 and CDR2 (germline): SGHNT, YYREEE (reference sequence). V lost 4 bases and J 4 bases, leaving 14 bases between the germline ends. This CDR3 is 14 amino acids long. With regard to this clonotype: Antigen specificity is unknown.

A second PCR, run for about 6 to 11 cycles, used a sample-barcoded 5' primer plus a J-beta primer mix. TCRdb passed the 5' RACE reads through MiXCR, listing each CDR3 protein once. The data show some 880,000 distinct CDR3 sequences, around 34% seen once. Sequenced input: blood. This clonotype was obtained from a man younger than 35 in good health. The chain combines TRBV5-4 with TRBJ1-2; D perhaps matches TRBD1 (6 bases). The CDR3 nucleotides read TGTGCCAGCAGCGTAGCCACAGGGACCTATGGCTACACCTTC. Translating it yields CASSVATGTYGYTF.